Following are 6 T cell receptor beta chains from one sample sequenced in a study of blood T cell repertoires in COVID-19. The table came from immunoSEQ multiplex PCR; TCRdb's copy has only in-frame clones and leaves some out. The profile shows almost 500,000 clones, around nine tenths of them singletons. Sequenced input: PBMCs or T cells enriched from blood (not recorded which). These receptors were collected from a woman aged 60-75 years who had recovered from COVID-19.

V gene TRBV15 combines with J gene TRBJ2-5, with 7 bases matching TRBD2. Trimming took 0 bases from V and 4 from J; bases not matched to a gene: 11. Per germline, CDR1 LNHNV and CDR2 YYDKDF (reference sequence). This CDR3 region has 17 residues. The CDR3 protein is CATSRDLQLASRETQYF. DNA for the CDR3: TGTGCCACCAGCAGAGATCTCCAACTAGCGTCGAGAGAGACCCAGTACTTC.

Worth noting for this clone: Other nucleotide sequences from this sample produce the same CDR3. The V and J genes are TRBV5-1 and TRBJ2-2, with TRBD2 matching 7 bases. Germline V gene data show CDR1 as SGHRS and CDR2 as YFSETQ. V lost 3 bases, J lost 0 bases, and 2 bases stayed unmatched. CDR3 length: 15 amino acids. The CDR3 region is CASSSGLSNTGELFF. CDR3 bases: TGCGCCAGCAGCTCGGGACTATCGAACACCGGGGAGCTGTTTTTT.

The chain links TRBV18 to TRBJ1-3; D may be TRBD1 (6 bases). Germline loops: CDR1 KGHSH, CDR2 LQKENI. With 4 bases removed from V and 2 bases from J, the gap between germline ends came to 15 bases. This CDR3 has 16 amino acids. The CDR3 loop is CASSLTGPSAGNTIYF. The CDR3 DNA sequence: TGTGCCAGCTCACTAACAGGGCCGTCGGCTGGAAACACCATATATTTT.

The V and J genes are TRBV10-2 and TRBJ1-1, with 11 nucleotides matching TRBD1. Germline-derived CDR1 and CDR2 are WSHSY and SAAADI. The trim removed 5 bases at V and 3 bases at J, leaving 11 bases unmatched. The CDR3 totals 17 residues. CDR3 DNA: TGCGCCAGCAGTCGGGACAGGGGGGTCCCTCGGGACACTGAAGCTTTCTTT. Translating it yields CASSRDRGVPRDTEAFF.

The rearrangement joins TRBV29-1 to TRBJ1-1, with 7 bases aligning to TRBD1. After removal of 4 bases from V and 5 bases from J, the junction contained 7 bases not matched to a gene. Germline CDR1 reads SQVTM; CDR2 reads ANQGSEA. This CDR3 spans 13 amino acids. This CDR3 reads CSVGGGGWTEAFF. DNA of the CDR3: TGCAGCGTTGGAGGGGGCGGGTGGACTGAAGCTTTCTTT.

The V gene is TRBV5-1, the J gene TRBJ2-2; D is unresolved. Germline V gene sequence: CDR1 SGHRS, CDR2 YFSETQ. CDR3 length: 15 amino acids. V was pared by 4 bases and J by 4 bases, with 14 bases between. The CDR3 bases are TGCGCCAGCAGCGATGTGACATGGCCCACCGGGGAGCTGTTTTTT. Translated: CASSDVTWPTGELFF.